The 26 T cell receptor beta chains below were found in one sample sequenced in a study of CD8+ T cells in alopecia areata. RNA was extracted and reverse transcribed into cDNA as the sequencing template. Some clones are missing from TCRdb's copy, which holds only in-frame ones; the method was immunoSEQ multiplex PCR. The table includes more than 200,000 clones, 67% detected once. The input for sequencing was CD4+ T cells sorted from blood, taken at week 0. The receptors come from a human donor with alopecia areata.

The chain combines TRBV5-4 with TRBJ2-5, with D perhaps matching TRBD1 (6 bases). With 0 bases removed from V and 7 bases from J, the gap between germline ends came to 19 bases. The V gene's germline CDR1 is SGHNT and CDR2 YYREEE (reference sequence). The CDR3 has 16 residues. CDR3 residues: CASSLVGTGSHGTQYF. The CDR3 region has the DNA TGTGCCAGCAGCTTGGTGGGTACAGGGAGCCACGGGACCCAGTACTTC.

This clone is a singleton in its sample. The genes are TRBV7-2 and TRBJ1-1; 9 bases map to TRBD1. The CDR3 runs to 14 residues. In germline, CDR1 is SGHTA, CDR2 FQGNSA. V gave up 6 bases and J gave up 6 bases; unmatched junction bases: 8. CDR3 nucleotides: TGTGCCAGCAGTCCCGGGACAGGGAGGGCTGAAGCTTTCTTT. This encodes CASSPGTGRAEAFF.

This chain links TRBV7-2 with TRBJ1-5; D gene ambiguous. Germline values: CDR1 SGHTA, CDR2 FQGNSA. This CDR3 has 16 residues. Trimming left V 3 bases short and J 7 bases short, with 19 bases between. Here the CDR3 reads CASSLEALLFEQPQHF. CDR3 DNA: TGTGCCAGCAGCTTGGAGGCCCTGCTTTTCGAACAGCCCCAGCATTTT.

This clone was seen a few times. CDR3 sequence reads: CASSLQGAVTDTQYF. CDR3 coding DNA: TGCGCCAGCAGCTTACAGGGGGCGGTCACAGATACGCAGTATTTT. J is TRBJ2-3 and V is TRBV5-1; TRBD1 matches 9 bases. V was clipped by 2 bases and J by 2 bases; unmatched bases: 3. The CDR3 loop spans 15 amino acids. Germline CDR1 reads SGHRS; CDR2 reads YFSETQ.

This chain's CDR3 is CASSQPRGSYEQYF. Here the CDR3 DNA reads TGCGCCAGCAGCCAACCCCGGGGCTCCTACGAGCAGTACTTC. The V gene is TRBV4-1, the J gene TRBJ2-7; a possible D gene is TRBD2 (5 bases). V lost 2 bases, J lost 0 bases, and 8 bases lay in between. Germline V CDR1 and CDR2: MGHRA, YSYEKL. The CDR3 totals 14 residues.

V usage is TRBV4-1 and J usage is TRBJ1-2; no reliable D call. The V and J ends lost 4 bases and 9 bases respectively, with 9 bases between them. Germline values: CDR1 MGHRA, CDR2 YSYEKL. CDR3 length: 11 amino acids. CDR3 loop: CASSRGTRYTF. The CDR3, as DNA: TGCGCCAGCAGCCGGGGTACTCGCTACACCTTC.

V gene TRBV30 combines with J gene TRBJ2-7; 15 bases are shared with TRBD2. The V gene's germline CDR1 is GTSNPN and CDR2 SVGIG (reference sequence). The CDR3 loop spans 16 amino acids. The J segment lost 5 bases and the V segment lost 4 bases, leaving 9 bases of the junction unmatched. Here the CDR3 reads CAWITGLAGGSNEQYF. CDR3 coding DNA: TGTGCCTGGATAACGGGACTAGCGGGGGGTTCCAACGAGCAGTACTTC.

The chain uses TRBV30 and TRBJ1-2; D is possibly TRBD1 (6 bases). Germline CDR1 GTSNPN, CDR2 SVGIG (reference sequence). The CDR3 has 13 amino acids. Trimming removed 2 bases from V and 6 bases from J, with 13 bases in between. Here the CDR3 DNA reads TGTGCCTGGAGTATGGGGGGCTATAATGGCTACACCTTC. Translating gives CAWSMGGYNGYTF. The complete variable domain, with remaining parts taken from reference TRBV30 and TRBJ1-2, reads SQTIHQWPATLVQPVGSPLSLECTVEGTSNPNLYWYRQAAGRGLQLLFYSVGIGQISSEVPQNLSASRPQDRQFILSSKKLLLSDSGFYLCAWSMGGYNGYTFGSGTRLTVV.

Concerning this clone: One junction end does not reproduce the germline sequence, and a read error may be involved. The chain couples TRBV7-6 to TRBJ2-3; weak D call: TRBD1 (6 bases). The CDR3 runs to 16 residues. The V gene's germline CDR1 is SGHVS and CDR2 FNYEAQ. The CDR3 loop is CASTLGGGGSTDTQYF. The CDR3 region has the DNA TGTGCCAGCACCTTAGGGGGTGGAGGAAGCACAGATACGCAGTATTTT.

The rearrangement joins TRBV27 to TRBJ1-2; 7 nucleotides agree with TRBD1. The CDR3 is made up of 13 amino acids. The germline CDR1 and CDR2 sequences are MNHEY and SMNVEV (reference sequence). V was clipped by 3 bases and J by 6 bases; unmatched bases: 4. Written as DNA, the CDR3 is TGTGCCAGCAGTTTGACAGGGTCGAATGGCTACACCTTC. Translation: CASSLTGSNGYTF.

Note on this clone: Sequence at one end of the junction differs from germline and may be a read error. The same CDR3 can be traced to other DNA sequences in this sample. This chain joins TRBV11-2 and TRBJ2-4; 8 nucleotides agree with TRBD2. Per germline, CDR1 SGHAT and CDR2 FQNNGV. This CDR3 has 15 amino acids. The CDR3 protein is CASSFGGAAKNIQYF. DNA for the CDR3: TGTGCCAGCAGCTTCGGGGGGGCTGCCAAAAACATTCAGTACTTT.

J is TRBJ1-2 and V is TRBV27; D ambiguous. V dropped 7 bases and J dropped 1 base, with 7 bases sitting between them. The CDR3 loop spans 12 amino acids. Germline V lookup: CDR1 MNHEY, CDR2 SMNVEV (reference sequence). The CDR3 nucleotides read TGTGCCAGCAAGGGCAGTAACTATGGCTACACCTTC. This codes for CASKGSNYGYTF.

This clone was seen only once. The chain has TRBV5-1 and TRBJ2-5; no reliable D call. The germline gives CDR1 SGHRS, CDR2 YFSETQ. Trimming removed 5 bases from V and 1 base from J, with 15 bases in between. This CDR3 comprises 15 residues. The CDR3 loop is CASRLFSTVQETQYF. DNA for the CDR3: TGCGCCAGCAGATTGTTCTCGACGGTCCAAGAGACCCAGTACTTC.

The rearrangement links TRBV7-2 to TRBJ1-6; a possible D gene is TRBD1 (6 bases). Germline V gene sequence: CDR1 SGHTA, CDR2 FQGNSA. Deletions cut 5 bases from V and 7 bases from J, with 12 bases between. The CDR3 totals 14 residues. The CDR3 region is CASSPRRGNSPLHF. The CDR3 DNA is TGTGCCAGCAGCCCAAGGAGGGGGAATTCACCCCTCCACTTT.

The chain joins TRBV29-1 to TRBJ1-1; no firm D call. Germline CDR1 and CDR2: SQVTM and ANQGSEA. The CDR3 extends over 10 amino acids. V was shortened by 6 bases and J by 11 bases, with 13 bases between the two germline ends. The CDR3 nucleotides are TGCAGCGTAGCAGATCATAGGGCTTTCTTT. Residues: CSVADHRAFF.

The chain recombines TRBV18 with TRBJ2-1; D call uncertain. This CDR3 has 13 amino acids. Germline CDR1 is KGHSH and CDR2 is LQKENI. V lost 3 bases and J 4 bases, leaving 7 bases between the germline ends. This chain's CDR3 is CASSPDLYNEQFF. In nucleotides, the CDR3 is TGTGCCAGCTCACCGGACCTATACAATGAGCAGTTCTTC. The full variable domain, in which reference TRBV18 and TRBJ2-1 provide the parts outside the CDR3, is NAGVMQNPRHLVRRRGQEARLRCSPMKGHSHVYWYRQLPEEGLKFMVYLQKENIIDESGMPKERFSAEFPKEGPSILRIQQVVRGDSAAYFCASSPDLYNEQFFGPGTRLTVL.

The rearrangement links TRBV5-1 to TRBJ1-1, with 8 positions matching TRBD1. The CDR3 extends over 13 amino acids. Germline values: CDR1 SGHRS, CDR2 YFSETQ. The V and J ends lost 3 bases and 7 bases, in that order; junction bases with no gene match: 5. CDR3 sequence reads: CASSSDRDNEAFF. CDR3 sequence (DNA): TGCGCCAGCAGCTCGGACAGGGATAATGAAGCTTTCTTT.

A single count supports this clone. The V call is TRBV30, the J call TRBJ2-5, with D possibly called TRBD1 or TRBD2 (6 bases each). The CDR3 covers 14 residues. From germline, CDR1 is GTSNPN and CDR2 SVGIG (reference sequence). DNA for the CDR3: TGTGCGTTGGCCGTCGGAGGGGGTAGCGAGACCCAGTACTTC. Protein product: CALAVGGGSETQYF.

This chain links TRBV6-5 with TRBJ2-7; possibly TRBD2 for D (7 bases). CDR1 and CDR2 (germline): MNHEY, SVGAGI. V shed 6 bases and J shed 4 bases, with 19 bases lying between them. This CDR3 has 15 residues. CDR3 amino acids: CASRKARGAAYEQYF. The CDR3 DNA reads as TGTGCCAGCAGGAAGGCACGGGGGGCCGCTTACGAGCAGTACTTC.

The rearrangement uses TRBV5-1 and TRBJ1-1; D is perhaps TRBD1 (5 bases). The CDR3 runs to 14 residues. V lost 4 bases, J lost 5 bases, and 15 bases lay in between. Germline V gene data show CDR1 as SGHRS and CDR2 as YFSETQ. CDR3 sequence (DNA): TGCGCCAGCAGCGAACGACAGCCTGGGACTGAAGCTTTCTTT. This codes for CASSERQPGTEAFF.

V and J are TRBV19 and TRBJ2-2; 8 bases agree with TRBD2. The CDR3 has 14 residues. Germline CDR1 is LNHDA and CDR2 is SQIVND (reference sequence). Germline trimming cut 10 bases from V and 0 bases from J; bases unmatched to any gene: 4. The CDR3 nucleotides are TGTGCCACCCAGGGACTAGCGAACACCGGGGAGCTGTTTTTT. This codes for CATQGLANTGELFF.

The chain combines TRBV30 with TRBJ1-2, with TRBD1 matching over 9 bases. CDR1 is GTSNPN and CDR2 is SVGIG in the germline V gene (reference sequence). The CDR3 consists of 14 residues. Losses at the gene ends were 4 bases for V and 5 bases for J; bases not matched to a gene: 8. CDR3 DNA sequence: TGTGCCTGGAAGGCGGGACAGGGACCATATGGCTACACCTTC. It encodes CAWKAGQGPYGYTF.

This clone was detected only once. This sequence joins TRBV4-2 and TRBJ2-1, with D perhaps TRBD1 (7 bases). V lost 1 base and J 11 bases, leaving 18 bases between the germline ends. Germline CDR1 is LGHNA and CDR2 is YNFKEQ. The CDR3 has 15 amino acids. The CDR3 loop is CASSQGGGGGSQQFF. CDR3 DNA sequence: TGTGCCAGCAGCCAAGGAGGGGGCGGAGGGTCCCAGCAGTTCTTC.

The rearrangement joins TRBV6-5 to TRBJ1-4; unclear D gene. In germline, CDR1 is MNHEY, CDR2 SVGAGI. The CDR3 spans 14 residues. Trimming took 5 bases from V and 7 from J, leaving 14 bases between them. As DNA, the CDR3 is TGTGCCAGCAGTCGATTCACGGAGGGTGAAAAACTGTTTTTT. It is translated as CASSRFTEGEKLFF.

A note on this clone: The sample carries other DNA sequences with the same CDR3. The chain combines TRBV5-6 with TRBJ2-3, with D hard to call. Germline assignment: CDR1 SGHDT and CDR2 YYEEEE. V was pared by 0 bases and J by 3 bases, with 5 bases between. The CDR3 totals 13 residues. CDR3 region: CASSLDRTDTQYF. The CDR3 nucleotides read TGTGCCAGCAGCTTGGATAGGACAGATACGCAGTATTTT.

This clone came up once. The chain has TRBV11-2 and TRBJ2-6; D could derive from TRBD1 or TRBD2 (5 bases each). The germline CDR1 and CDR2 sequences are SGHAT and FQNNGV. This CDR3 has 17 residues. The ends were cut back, 4 bases at V and 4 bases at J, with 17 bases in the middle. CDR3 loop: CASSSGATTPGANVLTF. CDR3 nucleotides: TGTGCCAGCAGCTCCGGGGCGACCACGCCCGGGGCCAACGTCCTGACTTTC.